This paragraph covers one T cell receptor (beta chain) sequence. Its target is not known. Autoimmunity was present in every CD3G-deficient patient, worse in two. Patients aged 2 to 39 years had fewer naive T cells. CD4+ cells were sorted into CD25-high CD127-low regulatory cells and CD25-low CD127-high conventional cells. The primer mix had 52 TRBV and 13 TRBJ primers. Sequencing used immunoSEQ multiplex PCR; TCRdb keeps in-frame clones, though not all of them. Among about 17,000 clones listed, around 80% were seen once. This record comes from a study of regulatory T cells. Findings and limits, study-wide: In CD3G-deficient patients, conventional CD4+ T cells were enriched for hydrophobic CDR3 residues at positions 6 and 7.

This CDR3 contains 16 residues. CDR1 and CDR2 from the germline V gene are MNHNS and SASEGT. Deletions cut 1 base from V and 3 bases from J, with 13 bases between. This TCR derives from a person aged 25 to 39 with CD3G deficiency. V usage is TRBV6-1 and J usage is TRBJ1-5; D call uncertain. Sequencing was carried out using conventional CD4+ T cells sorted from blood. The CDR3 nucleotides read TGTGCCAGCAGTGAAGACGGCGGGTTTTACAATCAGCCCCAGCATTTT. Amino acid sequence: CASSEDGGFYNQPQHF.